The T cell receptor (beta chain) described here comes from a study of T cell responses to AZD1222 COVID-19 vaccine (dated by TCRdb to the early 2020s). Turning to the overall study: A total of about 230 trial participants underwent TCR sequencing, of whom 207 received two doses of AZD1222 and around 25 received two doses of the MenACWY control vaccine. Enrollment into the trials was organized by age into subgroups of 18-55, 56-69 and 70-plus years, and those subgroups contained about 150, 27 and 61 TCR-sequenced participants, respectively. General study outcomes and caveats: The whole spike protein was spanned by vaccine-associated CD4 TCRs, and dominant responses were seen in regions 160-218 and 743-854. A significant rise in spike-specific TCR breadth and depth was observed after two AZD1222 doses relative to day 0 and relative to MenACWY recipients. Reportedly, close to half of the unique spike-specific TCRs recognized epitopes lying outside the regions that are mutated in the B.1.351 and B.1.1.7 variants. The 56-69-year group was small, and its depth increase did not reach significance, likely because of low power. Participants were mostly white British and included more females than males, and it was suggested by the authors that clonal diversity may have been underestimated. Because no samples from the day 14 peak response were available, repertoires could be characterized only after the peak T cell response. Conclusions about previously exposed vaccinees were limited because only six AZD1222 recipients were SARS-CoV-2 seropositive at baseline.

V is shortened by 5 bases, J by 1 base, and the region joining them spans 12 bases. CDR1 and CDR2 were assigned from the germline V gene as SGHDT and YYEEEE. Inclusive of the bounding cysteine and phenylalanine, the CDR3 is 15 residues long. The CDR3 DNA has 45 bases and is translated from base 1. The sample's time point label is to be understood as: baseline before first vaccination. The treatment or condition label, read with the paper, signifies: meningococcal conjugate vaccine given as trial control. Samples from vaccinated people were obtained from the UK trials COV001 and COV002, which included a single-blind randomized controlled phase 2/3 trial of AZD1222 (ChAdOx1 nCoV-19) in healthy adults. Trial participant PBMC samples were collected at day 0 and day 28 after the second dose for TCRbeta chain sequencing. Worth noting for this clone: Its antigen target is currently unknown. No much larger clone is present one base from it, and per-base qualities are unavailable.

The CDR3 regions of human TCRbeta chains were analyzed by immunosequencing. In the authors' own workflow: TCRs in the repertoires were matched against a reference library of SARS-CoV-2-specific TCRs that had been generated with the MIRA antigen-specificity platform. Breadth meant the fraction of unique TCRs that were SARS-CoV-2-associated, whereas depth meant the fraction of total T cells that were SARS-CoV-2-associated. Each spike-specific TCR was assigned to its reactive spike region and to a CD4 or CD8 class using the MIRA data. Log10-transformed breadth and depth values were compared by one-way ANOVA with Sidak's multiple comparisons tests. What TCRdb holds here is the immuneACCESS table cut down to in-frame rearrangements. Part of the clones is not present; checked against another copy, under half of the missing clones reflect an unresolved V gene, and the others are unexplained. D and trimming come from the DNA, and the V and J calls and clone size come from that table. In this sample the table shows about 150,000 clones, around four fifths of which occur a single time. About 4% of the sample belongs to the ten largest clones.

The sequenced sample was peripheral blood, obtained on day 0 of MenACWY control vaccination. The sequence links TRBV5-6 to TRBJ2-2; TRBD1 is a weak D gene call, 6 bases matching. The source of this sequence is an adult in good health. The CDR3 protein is CASRVEGENTGELFF. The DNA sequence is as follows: TGTGCCAGCAGGGTAGAGGGGGAGAACACCGGGGAGCTGTTTTTT.